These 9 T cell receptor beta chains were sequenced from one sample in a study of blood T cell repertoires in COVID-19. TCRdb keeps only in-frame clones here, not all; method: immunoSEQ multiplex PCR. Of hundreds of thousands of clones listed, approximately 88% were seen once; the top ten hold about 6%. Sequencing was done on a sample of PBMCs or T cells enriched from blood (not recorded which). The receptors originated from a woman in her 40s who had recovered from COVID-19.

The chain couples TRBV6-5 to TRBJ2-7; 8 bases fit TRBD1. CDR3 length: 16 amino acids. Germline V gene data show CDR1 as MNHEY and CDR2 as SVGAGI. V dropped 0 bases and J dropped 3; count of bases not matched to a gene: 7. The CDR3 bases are TGTGCCAGCAGTTACTCCTGGCACGACAGGGGCTACGAGCAGTACTTC. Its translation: CASSYSWHDRGYEQYF.

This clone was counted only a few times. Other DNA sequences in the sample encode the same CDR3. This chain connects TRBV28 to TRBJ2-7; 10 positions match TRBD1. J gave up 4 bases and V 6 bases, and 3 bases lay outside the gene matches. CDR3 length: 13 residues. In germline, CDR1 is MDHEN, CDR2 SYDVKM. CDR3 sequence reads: CASRGQGVYEQYF. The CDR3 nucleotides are TGTGCCAGCAGAGGACAGGGGGTTTACGAGCAGTACTTC.

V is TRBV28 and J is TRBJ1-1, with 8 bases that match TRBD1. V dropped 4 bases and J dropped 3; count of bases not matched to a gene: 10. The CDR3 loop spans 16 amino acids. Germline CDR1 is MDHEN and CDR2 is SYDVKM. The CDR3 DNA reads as TGTGCCAGCAGTTCCAGGGGGCAGGTCGTCGACACTGAAGCTTTCTTT. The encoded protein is CASSSRGQVVDTEAFF.

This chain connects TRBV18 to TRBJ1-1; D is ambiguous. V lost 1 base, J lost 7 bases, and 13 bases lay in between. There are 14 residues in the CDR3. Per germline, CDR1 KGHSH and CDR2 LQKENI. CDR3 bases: TGTGCCAGCTCACCACAAGAGGGCTCGGGTGAAGCTTTCTTT. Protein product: CASSPQEGSGEAFF.

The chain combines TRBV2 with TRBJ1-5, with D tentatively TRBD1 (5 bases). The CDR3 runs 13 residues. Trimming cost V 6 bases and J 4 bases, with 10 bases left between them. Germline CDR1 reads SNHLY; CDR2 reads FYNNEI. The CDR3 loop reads CASSETVNQPQHF. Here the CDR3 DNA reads TGTGCCAGCAGCGAGACAGTTAATCAGCCCCAGCATTTT.

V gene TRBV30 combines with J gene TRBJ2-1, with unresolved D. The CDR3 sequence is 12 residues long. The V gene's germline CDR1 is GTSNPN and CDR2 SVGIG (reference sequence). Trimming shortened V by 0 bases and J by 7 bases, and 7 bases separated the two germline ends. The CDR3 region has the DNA TGTGCCTGGAGTGTAGTTAGTAATGAGCAGTTCTTC. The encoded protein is CAWSVVSNEQFF.

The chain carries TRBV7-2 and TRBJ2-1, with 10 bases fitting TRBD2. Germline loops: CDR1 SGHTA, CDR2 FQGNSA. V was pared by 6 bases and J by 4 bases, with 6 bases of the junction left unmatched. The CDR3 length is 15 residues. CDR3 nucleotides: TGTGCCAGCAGAGGGGGACTAGCGAAATACAATGAGCAGTTCTTC. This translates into CASRGGLAKYNEQFF.

The CDR3 DNA reads TGTGCCAGCAGCTTCTACACCGGGGAGCTGTTTTTT. Residues: CASSFYTGELFF. This chain connects TRBV7-2 to TRBJ2-2; D remains ambiguous. Germline V gene sequence: CDR1 SGHTA, CDR2 FQGNSA. V was clipped by 3 bases and J by 3 bases, with 2 bases between them. The CDR3 consists of 12 residues.

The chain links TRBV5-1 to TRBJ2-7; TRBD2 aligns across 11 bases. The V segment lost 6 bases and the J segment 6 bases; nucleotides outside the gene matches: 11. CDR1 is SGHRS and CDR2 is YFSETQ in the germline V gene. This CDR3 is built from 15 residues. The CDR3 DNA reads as TGCGCCAGCACACTTAATAGCGGGAGGGCCTCCGAGCAGTACTTC. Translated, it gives CASTLNSGRASEQYF.